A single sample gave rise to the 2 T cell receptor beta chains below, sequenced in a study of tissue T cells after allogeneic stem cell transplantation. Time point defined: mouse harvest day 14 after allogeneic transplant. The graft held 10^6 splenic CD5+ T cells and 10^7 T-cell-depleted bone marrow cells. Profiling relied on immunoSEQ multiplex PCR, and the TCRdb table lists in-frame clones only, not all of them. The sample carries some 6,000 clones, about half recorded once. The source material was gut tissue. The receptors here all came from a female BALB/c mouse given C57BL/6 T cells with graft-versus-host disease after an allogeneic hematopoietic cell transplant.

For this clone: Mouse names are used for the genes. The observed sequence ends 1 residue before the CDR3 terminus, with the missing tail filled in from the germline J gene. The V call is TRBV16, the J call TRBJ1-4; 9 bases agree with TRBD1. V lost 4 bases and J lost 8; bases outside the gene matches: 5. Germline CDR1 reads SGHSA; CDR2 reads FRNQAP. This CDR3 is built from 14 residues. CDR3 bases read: TGTGCAAGCAGCTGGACAGGGGCGGGGGAAAGATTATTT. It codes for CASSWTGAGERLF. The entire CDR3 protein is CASSWTGAGERLFF. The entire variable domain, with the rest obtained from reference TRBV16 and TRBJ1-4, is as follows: NAGVIQTPRHKVTGKGQEATLWCEPISGHSAVFWYRQTIVQGLEFLTYFRNQAPIDDSGMPKERFSAQMPNQSHSTLKIQSTQPQDSAVYLCASSWTGAGERLFFGHGTKLSVL.

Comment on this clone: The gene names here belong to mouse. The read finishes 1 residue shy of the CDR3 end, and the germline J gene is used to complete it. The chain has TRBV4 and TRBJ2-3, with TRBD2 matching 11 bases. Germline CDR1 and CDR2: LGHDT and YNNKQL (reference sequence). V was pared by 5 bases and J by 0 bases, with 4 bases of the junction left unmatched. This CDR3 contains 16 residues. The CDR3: CASSARDWGSAETLYF. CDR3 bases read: TGTGCCAGCAGCGCCCGGGACTGGGGGAGTGCAGAAACGCTGTAT.